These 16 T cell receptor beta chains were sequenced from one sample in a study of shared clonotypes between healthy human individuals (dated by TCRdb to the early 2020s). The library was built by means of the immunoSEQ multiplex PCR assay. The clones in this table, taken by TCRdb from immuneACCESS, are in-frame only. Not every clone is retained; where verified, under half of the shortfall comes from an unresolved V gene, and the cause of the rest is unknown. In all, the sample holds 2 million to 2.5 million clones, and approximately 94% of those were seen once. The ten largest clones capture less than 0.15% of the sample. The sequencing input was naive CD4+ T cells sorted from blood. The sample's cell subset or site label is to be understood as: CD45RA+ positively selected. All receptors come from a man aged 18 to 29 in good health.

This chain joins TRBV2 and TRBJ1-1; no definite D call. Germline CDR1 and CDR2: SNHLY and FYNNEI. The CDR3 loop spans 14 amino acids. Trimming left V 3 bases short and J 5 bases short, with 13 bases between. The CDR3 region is CASSDLDRTTEAFF. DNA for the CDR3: TGTGCCAGCAGTGACCTGGACCGGACGACTGAAGCTTTCTTT.

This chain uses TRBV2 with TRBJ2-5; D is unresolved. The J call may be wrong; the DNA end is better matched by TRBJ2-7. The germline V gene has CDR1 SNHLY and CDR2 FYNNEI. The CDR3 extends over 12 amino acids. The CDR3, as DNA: TGTGCCAGCAAATCCGTCCCCTACGAGCAGTACTTC. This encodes CASKSVPYEQYF.

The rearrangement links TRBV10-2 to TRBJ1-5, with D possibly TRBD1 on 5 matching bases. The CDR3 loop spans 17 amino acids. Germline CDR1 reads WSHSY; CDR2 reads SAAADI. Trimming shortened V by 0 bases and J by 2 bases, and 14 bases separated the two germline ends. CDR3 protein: CASSESRTGRGNQPQHF. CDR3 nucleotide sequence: TGCGCCAGCAGTGAGTCGAGAACAGGCCGGGGCAATCAGCCCCAGCATTTT.

CDR3 residues: CASSVRGRQETQYF. DNA for the CDR3: TGTGCCAGCAGTGTTAGGGGCCGCCAAGAGACCCAGTACTTC. This rearrangement joins TRBV2 to TRBJ2-5, with a weak D call TRBD1 (5 bases). The V and J ends lost 4 bases and 1 base respectively, with 10 bases between them. Germline V CDR1 and CDR2: SNHLY, FYNNEI. The CDR3 is 14 residues long.

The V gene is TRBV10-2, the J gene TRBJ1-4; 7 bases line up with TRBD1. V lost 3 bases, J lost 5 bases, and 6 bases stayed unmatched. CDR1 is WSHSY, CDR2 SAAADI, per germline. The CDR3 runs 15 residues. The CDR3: CASSETGTDNEKLFF. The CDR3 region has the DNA TGCGCCAGCAGTGAAACCGGGACAGACAATGAAAAACTGTTTTTT.

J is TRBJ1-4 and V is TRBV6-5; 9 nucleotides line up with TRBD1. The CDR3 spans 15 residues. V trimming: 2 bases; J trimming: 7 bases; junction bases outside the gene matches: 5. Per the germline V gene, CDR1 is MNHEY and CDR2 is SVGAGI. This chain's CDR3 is CASSYNDRGSEKLFF. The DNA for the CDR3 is TGTGCCAGCAGTTACAATGACAGGGGGAGTGAAAAACTGTTTTTT.

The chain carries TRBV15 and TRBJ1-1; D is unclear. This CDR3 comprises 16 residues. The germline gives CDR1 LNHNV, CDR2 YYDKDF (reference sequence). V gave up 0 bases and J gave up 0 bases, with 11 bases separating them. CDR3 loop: CATSRDPGEMNTEAFF. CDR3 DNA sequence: TGTGCCACCAGCAGAGATCCCGGGGAAATGAACACTGAAGCTTTCTTT.

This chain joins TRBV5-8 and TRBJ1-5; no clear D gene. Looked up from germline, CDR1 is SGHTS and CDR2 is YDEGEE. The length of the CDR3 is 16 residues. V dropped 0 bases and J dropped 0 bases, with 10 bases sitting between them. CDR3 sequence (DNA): TGTGCCAGCAGCTTGGTTGTGGCATATAGCAATCAGCCCCAGCATTTT. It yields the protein CASSLVVAYSNQPQHF.

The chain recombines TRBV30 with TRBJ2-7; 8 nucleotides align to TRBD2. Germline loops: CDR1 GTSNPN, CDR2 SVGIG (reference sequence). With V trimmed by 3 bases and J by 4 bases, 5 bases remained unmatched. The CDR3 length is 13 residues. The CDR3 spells CAWSPGLGYEQYF. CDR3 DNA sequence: TGTGCCTGGAGCCCGGGACTAGGTTACGAGCAGTACTTC. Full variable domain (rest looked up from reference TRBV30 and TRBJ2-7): SQTIHQWPATLVQPVGSPLSLECTVEGTSNPNLYWYRQAAGRGLQLLFYSVGIGQISSEVPQNLSASRPQDRQFILSSKKLLLSDSGFYLCAWSPGLGYEQYFGPGTRLTVT.

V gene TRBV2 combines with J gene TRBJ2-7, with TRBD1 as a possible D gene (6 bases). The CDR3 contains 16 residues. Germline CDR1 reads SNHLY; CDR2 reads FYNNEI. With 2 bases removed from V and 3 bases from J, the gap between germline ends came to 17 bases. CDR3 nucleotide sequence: TGTGCCAGCAGTGAACTAGTTGGGGACAAGGACTACGAGCAGTACTTC. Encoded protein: CASSELVGDKDYEQYF.

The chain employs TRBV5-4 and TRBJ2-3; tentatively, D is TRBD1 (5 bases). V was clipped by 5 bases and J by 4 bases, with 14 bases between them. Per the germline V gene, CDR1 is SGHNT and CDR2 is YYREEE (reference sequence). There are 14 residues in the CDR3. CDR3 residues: CASSPRDFPDTQYF. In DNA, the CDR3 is TGTGCCAGCAGTCCCAGGGATTTCCCAGATACGCAGTATTTT.

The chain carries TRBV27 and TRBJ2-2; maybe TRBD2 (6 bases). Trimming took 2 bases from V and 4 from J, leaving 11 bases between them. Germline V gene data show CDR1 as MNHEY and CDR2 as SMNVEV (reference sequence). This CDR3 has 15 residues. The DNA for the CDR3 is TGTGCCAGCAGTTTACCGGGGGTCGCCACCGGGGAGCTGTTTTTT. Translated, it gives CASSLPGVATGELFF.

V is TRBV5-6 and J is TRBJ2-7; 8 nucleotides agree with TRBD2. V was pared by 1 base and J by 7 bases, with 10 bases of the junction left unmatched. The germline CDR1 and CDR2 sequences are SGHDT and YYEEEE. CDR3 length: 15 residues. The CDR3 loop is CASSLLSGMFREQYF. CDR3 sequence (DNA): TGTGCCAGCAGCTTGCTTAGCGGGATGTTCCGGGAGCAGTACTTC.

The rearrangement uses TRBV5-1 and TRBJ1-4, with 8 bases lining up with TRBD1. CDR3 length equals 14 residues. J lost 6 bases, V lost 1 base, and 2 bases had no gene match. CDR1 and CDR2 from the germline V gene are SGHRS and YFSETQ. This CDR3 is CASSLSGGDEKLFF. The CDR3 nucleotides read TGCGCCAGCAGCTTGTCAGGGGGCGATGAAAAACTGTTTTTT.

CDR3 protein: CASSEPQAPNQPQHF. The CDR3 DNA reads as TGTGCCAGCAGTGAACCACAGGCGCCCAATCAGCCCCAGCATTTT. This chain uses TRBV6-1 with TRBJ1-5; D is possibly TRBD1 (5 bases). This CDR3 is built from 15 residues. Germline lookup yields CDR1 MNHNS and CDR2 SASEGT. The V gene lost 2 bases and the J gene lost 3 bases, with 11 bases spanning the gap.

The CDR3 is CASSPPAGNYGYTF. In nucleotides, the CDR3 is TGCGCCAGCAGCCCACCAGCGGGAAACTATGGCTACACCTTC. This chain joins TRBV4-1 and TRBJ1-2; D is unresolved. The germline CDR1 and CDR2 sequences are MGHRA and YSYEKL. The V gene lost 4 bases and the J gene lost 2 bases, with 11 bases spanning the gap. This CDR3 has 14 residues.